The 11 T cell receptor beta chains below were found in one sample sequenced in a study of vaccination effects on CD4 cells after COVID-19 (dated by TCRdb to the early 2020s). For these receptors, no antigen is known. In the ViraFEST assay, PBMC were stimulated with viral peptide pools, and TCR sequencing was then used to find antigen-specific CD4+ T cell clonotypes based on their expansion. After less than 13 days of culture, CD4+ T cells were isolated with the EasySep CD4+ T cell isolation kit. Each participant got two doses of an mRNA SARS-CoV-2 vaccine, either BNT162b2 or mRNA-1273. The library came from the immunoSEQ multiplex PCR assay. TCRdb re-hosts the immuneACCESS table, in-frame sequences only. Its copies lack some clones; in the studies checked, an unresolved V gene accounts for under half of them, and the cause for the rest is not known. Here the sample has roughly 55,000 clones; just under 80% occur a single time. The ten most abundant clones make up roughly 2% of the sample.

The sequencing used CD4+ T cells from PBMCs cultured with HCoV-OC43 spike peptides, collected after COVID-19 vaccination. The sample's cell subset or site label is to be understood as: HCoV-OC43 spike overlapping peptide pool stimulation. All receptors come from a human donor who received a COVID-19 vaccine.

This sequence joins TRBV5-4 and TRBJ1-4, with 10 bases fitting TRBD1. V lost 4 bases to trimming and J lost 7 bases; unmatched junction nucleotides: 7. CDR3 size: 15 residues. Germline lookup yields CDR1 SGHNT and CDR2 YYREEE (reference sequence). The DNA for the CDR3 is TGTGCCAGCAGCCCGGACAGGGGGTTTGGTGAAAAACTGTTTTTT. Residues: CASSPDRGFGEKLFF.

A single count supports this clone. The V call is TRBV27, the J call TRBJ2-5, with 9 bases identical to TRBD2. Germline V gives CDR1 MNHEY, CDR2 SMNVEV (reference sequence). V shed 6 bases and J 0 bases; nucleotides not matched to a gene: 8. The CDR3 consists of 16 residues. The CDR3 loop reads CASRHRTSADQETQYF. The CDR3 DNA reads TGTGCCAGCAGGCACCGGACTAGCGCGGACCAAGAGACCCAGTACTTC.

Within the sample, this clone is medium-sized. The gene calls are TRBV10-3 and TRBJ1-2; D remains unclear. The length of the CDR3 is 17 residues. The V end was cut by 4 bases, the J end by 1 base, with 19 bases between. Germline CDR1 ENHRY, CDR2 SYGVKD. CDR3 loop: CAISGPGSSILNYGYTF. The CDR3 DNA is TGTGCCATCAGTGGGCCCGGGTCCTCGATACTTAACTATGGCTACACCTTC.

The chain couples TRBV28 to TRBJ1-5; TRBD1 matches at 8 bases. V shed 4 bases and J 2 bases; nucleotides not matched to a gene: 4. Germline lookup yields CDR1 MDHEN and CDR2 SYDVKM. This CDR3 contains 15 residues. CDR3 in amino acids: CASSSGQGRNQPQHF. The CDR3 DNA follows: TGTGCCAGCAGTTCCGGACAGGGTCGCAATCAGCCCCAGCATTTT.

This clone appeared a few times. V and J are TRBV24-1 and TRBJ1-1, with D possibly being TRBD1 (6 bases). From germline, CDR1 is KGHDR and CDR2 SFDVKD. CDR3 length equals 14 residues. With 4 bases removed from V and 1 base from J, the gap between germline ends came to 9 bases. The CDR3 loop is CATSDLDRNTEAFF. As DNA, the CDR3 is TGTGCCACCAGTGACCTGGACAGGAACACTGAAGCTTTCTTT.

The CDR3 nucleotides read TGTGCCACCAGTGATTGGACAGGTAGCACAGATACGCAGTATTTT. It encodes CATSDWTGSTDTQYF. The J gene is TRBJ2-3, the V gene TRBV24-1; 7 bases are a match to TRBD1. Per the germline V gene, CDR1 is KGHDR and CDR2 is SFDVKD. The CDR3 spans 15 residues. V lost 2 bases and J lost 0; bases outside the gene matches: 1.

The chain joins TRBV18 to TRBJ2-5; D remains unclear. This CDR3 spans 14 amino acids. Germline V gives CDR1 KGHSH, CDR2 LQKENI. Trimming removed 1 base from V and 1 base from J, with 7 bases in between. The CDR3 region has the DNA TGTGCCAGCTCACCACAGAAAAGCCAAGAGACCCAGTACTTC. Protein: CASSPQKSQETQYF.

CDR3: CASSNGQAHKVSQHF. The DNA of the CDR3 is TGTGCCAGTAGTAACGGACAGGCCCACAAGGTGTCCCAGCATTTT. This chain joins TRBV19 and TRBJ1-5; 7 nucleotides line up with TRBD1. CDR1 and CDR2 (germline): LNHDA, SQIVND (reference sequence). V was pared by 4 bases and J by 11 bases, with 14 bases of the junction left unmatched. This CDR3 contains 15 residues.

This sequence joins TRBV5-1 and TRBJ2-3; the D is unclear. Germline V gene sequence: CDR1 SGHRS, CDR2 YFSETQ. V lost 2 bases, J lost 2 bases, and 12 bases lay in between. CDR3 size: 15 residues. The CDR3 region is CASSLGNRSTDTQYF. The CDR3 nucleotides read TGCGCCAGCAGCTTAGGGAATCGATCCACAGATACGCAGTATTTT.

The chain uses TRBV6-5 and TRBJ2-3, with TRBD1 identical over 7 bases. With 7 bases clipped from V and 5 bases from J, the junction kept 9 bases outside the gene matches. CDR1 is MNHEY and CDR2 is SVGAGI in the germline V gene. CDR3 length: 14 residues. The CDR3 coding sequence is TGTGCCAGCACCCTAGACAGGGATGAAGATACGCAGTATTTT. Its translation is CASTLDRDEDTQYF.

The chain uses TRBV12-5 and TRBJ2-1; 9 nucleotides agree with TRBD1. Unmatched junction bases numbered 13, after V lost 4 bases and J lost 0 bases. This CDR3 is 19 amino acids long. Germline V CDR1 and CDR2: LGHNT, FRNRAP. The CDR3 spells CASGWPPGQGQSSYNEQFF. In DNA, the CDR3 is TGTGCTAGTGGTTGGCCACCGGGACAGGGTCAAAGCTCCTACAATGAGCAGTTCTTC.